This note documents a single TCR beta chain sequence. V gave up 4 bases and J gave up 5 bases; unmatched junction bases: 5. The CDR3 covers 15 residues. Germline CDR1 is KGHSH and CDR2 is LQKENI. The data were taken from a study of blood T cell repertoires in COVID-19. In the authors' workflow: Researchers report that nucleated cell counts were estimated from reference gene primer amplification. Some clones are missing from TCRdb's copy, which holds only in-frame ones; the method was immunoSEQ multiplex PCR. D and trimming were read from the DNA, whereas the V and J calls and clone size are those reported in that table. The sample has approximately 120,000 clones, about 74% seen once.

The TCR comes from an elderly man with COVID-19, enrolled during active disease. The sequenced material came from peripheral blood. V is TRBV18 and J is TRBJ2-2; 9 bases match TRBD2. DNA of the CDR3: TGTGCCAGCTCACTTAGCGGGAGTAATACCGGGGAGCTGTTTTTT. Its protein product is CASSLSGSNTGELFF.